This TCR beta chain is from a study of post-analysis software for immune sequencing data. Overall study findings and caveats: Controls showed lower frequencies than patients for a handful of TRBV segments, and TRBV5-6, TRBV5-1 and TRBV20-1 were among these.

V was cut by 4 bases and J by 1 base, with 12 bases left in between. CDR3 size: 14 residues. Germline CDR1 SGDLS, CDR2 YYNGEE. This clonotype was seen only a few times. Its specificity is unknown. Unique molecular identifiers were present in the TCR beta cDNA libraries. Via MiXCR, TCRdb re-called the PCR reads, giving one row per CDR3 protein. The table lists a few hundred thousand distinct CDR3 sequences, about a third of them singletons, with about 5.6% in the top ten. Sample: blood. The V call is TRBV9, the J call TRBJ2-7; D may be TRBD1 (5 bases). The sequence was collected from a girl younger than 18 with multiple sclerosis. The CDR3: CASSLGHGSYEQYF. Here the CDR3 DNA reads TGTGCCAGCAGCCTGGGGCACGGATCCTACGAGCAGTACTTC.